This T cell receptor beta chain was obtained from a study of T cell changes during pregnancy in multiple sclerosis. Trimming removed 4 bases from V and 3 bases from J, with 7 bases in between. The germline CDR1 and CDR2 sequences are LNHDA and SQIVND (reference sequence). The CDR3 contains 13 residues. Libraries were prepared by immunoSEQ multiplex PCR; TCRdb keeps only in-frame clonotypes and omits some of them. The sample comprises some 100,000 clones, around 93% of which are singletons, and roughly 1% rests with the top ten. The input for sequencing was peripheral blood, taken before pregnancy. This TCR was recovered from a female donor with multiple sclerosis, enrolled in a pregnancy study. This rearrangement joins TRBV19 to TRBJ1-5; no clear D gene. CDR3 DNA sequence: TGTGCCAGTAGTAAACACGACAATCAGCCCCAGCATTTT. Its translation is CASSKHDNQPQHF.